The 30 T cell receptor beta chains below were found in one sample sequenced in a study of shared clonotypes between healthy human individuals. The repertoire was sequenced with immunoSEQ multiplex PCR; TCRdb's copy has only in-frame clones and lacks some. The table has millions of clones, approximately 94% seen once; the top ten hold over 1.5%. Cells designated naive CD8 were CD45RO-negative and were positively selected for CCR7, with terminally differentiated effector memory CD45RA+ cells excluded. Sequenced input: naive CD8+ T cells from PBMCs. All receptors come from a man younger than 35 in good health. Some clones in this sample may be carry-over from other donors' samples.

CDR3: CASSHDEHGYTF. The DNA of the CDR3 is TGTGCCAGCAGCCACGATGAACATGGCTACACCTTC. The rearrangement links TRBV5-6 to TRBJ1-2; D is uncertain. Germline V CDR1 and CDR2: SGHDT, YYEEEE. Trimming took off 4 bases at V and 6 bases at J, with 10 bases between the two ends. The CDR3 consists of 12 residues. Full variable domain (outside the CDR3, taken from reference TRBV5-6 and TRBJ1-2): DAGVTQSPTHLIKTRGQQVTLRCSPKSGHDTVSWYQQALGQGPQFIFQYYEEEERQRGNFPDRFSGHQFPNYSSELNVNALLLGDSALYLCASSHDEHGYTFGSGTRLTVV.

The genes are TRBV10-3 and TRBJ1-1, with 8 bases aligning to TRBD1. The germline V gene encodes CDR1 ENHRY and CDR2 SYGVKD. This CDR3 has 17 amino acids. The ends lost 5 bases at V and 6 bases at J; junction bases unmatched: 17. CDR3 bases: TGTGCCATCAGTACCCCACAAATCCAGGGGGCTAGGGCTGAAGCTTTCTTT. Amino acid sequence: CAISTPQIQGARAEAFF.

The CDR3 loop is CASLGQDGNGYTF. The CDR3 nucleotides read TGTGCCAGTTTGGGACAGGATGGGAACGGCTACACCTTC. The V and J genes are TRBV19 and TRBJ1-2; 8 bases line up with TRBD1. Germline V gives CDR1 LNHDA, CDR2 SQIVND (reference sequence). V dropped 8 bases and J dropped 8; count of bases not matched to a gene: 10. This CDR3 has 13 residues.

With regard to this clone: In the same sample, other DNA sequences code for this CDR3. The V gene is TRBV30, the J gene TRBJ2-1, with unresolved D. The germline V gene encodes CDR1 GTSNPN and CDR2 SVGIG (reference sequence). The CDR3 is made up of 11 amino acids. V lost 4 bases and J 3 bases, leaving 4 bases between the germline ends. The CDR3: CAWNSYNEQFF. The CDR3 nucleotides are TGTGCCTGGAACAGCTACAATGAGCAGTTCTTC.

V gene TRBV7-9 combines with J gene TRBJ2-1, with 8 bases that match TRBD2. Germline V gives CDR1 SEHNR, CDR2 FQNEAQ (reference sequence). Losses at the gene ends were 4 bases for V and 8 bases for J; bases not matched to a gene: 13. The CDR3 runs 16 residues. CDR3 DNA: TGTGCCAGCAGCTCCACTAGCGGCCAGGCTGTGCATGAGCAGTTCTTC. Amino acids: CASSSTSGQAVHEQFF.

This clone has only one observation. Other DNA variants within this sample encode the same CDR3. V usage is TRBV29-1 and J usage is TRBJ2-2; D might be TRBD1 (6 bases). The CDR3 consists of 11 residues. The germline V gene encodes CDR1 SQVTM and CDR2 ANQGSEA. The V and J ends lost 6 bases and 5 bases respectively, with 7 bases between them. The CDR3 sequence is CSVQGTGELFF. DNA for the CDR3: TGCAGCGTCCAGGGGACCGGGGAGCTGTTTTTT.

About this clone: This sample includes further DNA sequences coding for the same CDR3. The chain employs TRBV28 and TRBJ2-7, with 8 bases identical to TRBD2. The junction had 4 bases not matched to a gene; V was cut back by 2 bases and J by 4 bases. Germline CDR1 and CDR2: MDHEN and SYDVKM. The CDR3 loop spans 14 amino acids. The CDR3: CASSLAGGFYEQYF. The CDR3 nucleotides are TGTGCCAGCAGTTTAGCGGGGGGCTTTTACGAGCAGTACTTC. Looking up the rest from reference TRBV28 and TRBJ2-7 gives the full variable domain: DVKVTQSSRYLVKRTGEKVFLECVQDMDHENMFWYRQDPGLGLRLIYFSYDVKMKEKGDIPEGYSVSREKKERFSLILESASTNQTSMYLCASSLAGGFYEQYFGPGTRLTVT.

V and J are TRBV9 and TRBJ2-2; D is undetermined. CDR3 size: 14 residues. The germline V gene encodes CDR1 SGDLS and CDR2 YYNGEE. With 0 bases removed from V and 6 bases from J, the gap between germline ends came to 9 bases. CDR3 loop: CASSVGGPPGELFF. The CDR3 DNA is TGTGCCAGCAGCGTAGGCGGTCCGCCCGGGGAGCTGTTTTTT.

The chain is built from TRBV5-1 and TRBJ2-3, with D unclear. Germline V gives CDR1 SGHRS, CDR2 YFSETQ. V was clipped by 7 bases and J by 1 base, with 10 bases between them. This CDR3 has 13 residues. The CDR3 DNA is TGCGCCAGCCAAGACACCCGCACAGATACGCAGTATTTT. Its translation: CASQDTRTDTQYF.

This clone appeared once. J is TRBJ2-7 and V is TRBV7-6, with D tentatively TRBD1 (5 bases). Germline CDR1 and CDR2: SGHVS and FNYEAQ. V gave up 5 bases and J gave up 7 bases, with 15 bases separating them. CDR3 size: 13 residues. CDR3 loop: CASSPRSGFEQYF. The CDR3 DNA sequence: TGTGCCAGCAGCCCCAGGTCAGGGTTTGAGCAGTACTTC.

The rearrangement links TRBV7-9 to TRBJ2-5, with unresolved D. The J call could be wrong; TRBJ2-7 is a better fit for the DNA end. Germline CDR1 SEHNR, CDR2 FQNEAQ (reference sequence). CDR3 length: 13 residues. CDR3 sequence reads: CASSFPSGYEQYF. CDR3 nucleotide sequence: TGTGCCAGCAGCTTCCCCAGTGGGTACGAGCAGTACTTC.

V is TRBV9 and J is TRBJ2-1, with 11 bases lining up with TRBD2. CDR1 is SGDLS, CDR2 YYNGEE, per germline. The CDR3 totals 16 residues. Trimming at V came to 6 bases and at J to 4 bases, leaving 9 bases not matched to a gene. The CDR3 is CASTTAGLAGYNEQFF. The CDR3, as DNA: TGTGCCAGCACTACCGCCGGACTAGCGGGTTACAATGAGCAGTTCTTC.

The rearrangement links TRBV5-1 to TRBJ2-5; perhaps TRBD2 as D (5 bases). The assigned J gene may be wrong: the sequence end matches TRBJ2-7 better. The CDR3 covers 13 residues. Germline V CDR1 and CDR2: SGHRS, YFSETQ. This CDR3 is CASSEGRFDEQYF. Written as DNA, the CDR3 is TGCGCCAGCAGCGAAGGGAGATTCGACGAGCAGTACTTC.

This chain's CDR3 is CASSFSRSYNEQFF. The CDR3 DNA reads as TGTGCCAGCAGCTTCTCCCGCTCCTACAATGAGCAGTTCTTC. This chain links TRBV5-6 with TRBJ2-1, with unresolved D. Deletions cut 2 bases from V and 0 bases from J, with 6 bases between. The V gene's germline CDR1 is SGHDT and CDR2 YYEEEE. The CDR3 sequence is 14 residues long.

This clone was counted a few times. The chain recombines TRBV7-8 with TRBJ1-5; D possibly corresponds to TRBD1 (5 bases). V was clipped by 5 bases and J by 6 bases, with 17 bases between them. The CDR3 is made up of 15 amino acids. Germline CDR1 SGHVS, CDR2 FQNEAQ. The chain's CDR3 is CASSPPEAGPQPQHF. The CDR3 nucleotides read TGTGCCAGCAGCCCACCGGAGGCAGGGCCTCAGCCCCAGCATTTT. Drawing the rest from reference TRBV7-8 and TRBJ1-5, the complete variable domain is GAGVSQSPRYKVAKRGQDVALRCDPISGHVSLFWYQQALGQGPEFLTYFQNEAQLDKSGLPSDRFFAERPEGSVSTLKIQRTQQEDSAVYLCASSPPEAGPQPQHFGDGTRLSIL.

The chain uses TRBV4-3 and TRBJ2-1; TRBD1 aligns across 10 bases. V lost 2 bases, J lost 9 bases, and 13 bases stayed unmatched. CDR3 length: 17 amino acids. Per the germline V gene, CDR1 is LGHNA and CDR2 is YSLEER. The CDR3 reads CASSQYDRGHLRAEQFF. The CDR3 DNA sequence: TGCGCCAGCAGCCAATATGACAGGGGGCACCTCCGGGCTGAGCAGTTCTTC.

The CDR3 DNA is TGTGCCAGCAGCTTAGGGGCAAGACTTAACTATGGCTACACCTTC. Its protein is CASSLGARLNYGYTF. The chain carries TRBV11-3 and TRBJ1-2; D not resolved. This CDR3 is built from 15 residues. CDR1 and CDR2 (germline): SGHNT, YENEEA. V gave up 1 base and J gave up 1 base, with 10 bases separating them.

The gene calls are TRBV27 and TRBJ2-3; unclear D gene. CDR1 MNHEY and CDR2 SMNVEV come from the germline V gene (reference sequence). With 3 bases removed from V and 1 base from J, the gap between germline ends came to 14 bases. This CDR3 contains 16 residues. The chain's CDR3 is CASSFRLLAGTDTQYF. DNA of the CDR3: TGTGCCAGCAGTTTTCGGCTCCTGGCGGGCACAGATACGCAGTATTTT.

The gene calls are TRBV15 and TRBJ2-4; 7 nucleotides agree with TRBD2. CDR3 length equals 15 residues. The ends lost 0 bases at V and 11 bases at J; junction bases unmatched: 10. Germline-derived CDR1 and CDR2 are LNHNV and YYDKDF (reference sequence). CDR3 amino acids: CATSRDGYGRPLQYF. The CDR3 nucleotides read TGTGCCACCAGCAGAGATGGTTACGGGAGGCCGCTTCAGTACTTC. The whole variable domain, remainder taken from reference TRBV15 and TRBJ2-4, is DAMVIQNPRYQVTQFGKPVTLSCSQTLNHNVMYWYQQKSSQAPKLLFHYYDKDFNNEADTPDNFQSRRPNTSFCFLDIRSPGLGDTAMYLCATSRDGYGRPLQYFGAGTRLSVL.

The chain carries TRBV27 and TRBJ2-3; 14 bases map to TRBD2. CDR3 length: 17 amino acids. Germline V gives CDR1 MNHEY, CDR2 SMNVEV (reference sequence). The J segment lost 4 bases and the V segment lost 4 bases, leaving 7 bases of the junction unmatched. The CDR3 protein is CASSSLATSGRADTQYF. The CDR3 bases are TGTGCCAGCAGTTCTCTCGCGACTAGCGGGAGGGCAGATACGCAGTATTTT.

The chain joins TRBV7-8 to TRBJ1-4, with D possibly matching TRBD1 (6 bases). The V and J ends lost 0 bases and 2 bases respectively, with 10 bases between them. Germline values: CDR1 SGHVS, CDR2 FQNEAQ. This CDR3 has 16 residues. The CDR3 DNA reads TGTGCCAGCAGCTTAGCATTAGGGGGGACTAATGAAAAACTGTTTTTT. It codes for CASSLALGGTNEKLFF.

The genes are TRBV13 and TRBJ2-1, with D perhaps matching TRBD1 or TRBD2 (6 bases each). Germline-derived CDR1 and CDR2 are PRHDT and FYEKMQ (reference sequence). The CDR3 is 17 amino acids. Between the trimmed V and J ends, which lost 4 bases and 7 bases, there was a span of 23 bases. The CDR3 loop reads CASSSGGGASRGNEQFF. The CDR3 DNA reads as TGTGCCAGCAGCTCCGGAGGCGGGGCCAGTAGGGGGAATGAGCAGTTCTTC. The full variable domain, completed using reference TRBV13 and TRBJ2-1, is AAGVIQSPRHLIKEKRETATLKCYPIPRHDTVYWYQQGPGQDPQFLISFYEKMQSDKGSIPDRFSAQQFSDYHSELNMSSLELGDSALYFCASSSGGGASRGNEQFFGPGTRLTVL.

CDR3 sequence: CSVDLTPTRFNNEQFF. The CDR3 bases are TGCAGCGTTGACCTAACCCCGACTAGATTTAACAATGAGCAGTTCTTC. The V gene is TRBV29-1, the J gene TRBJ2-1; D perhaps matches TRBD2 (6 bases). Trimming pared 3 bases from V and 5 bases from J, leaving 20 bases between. The CDR3 totals 16 residues. Germline V CDR1 and CDR2: SQVTM, ANQGSEA.

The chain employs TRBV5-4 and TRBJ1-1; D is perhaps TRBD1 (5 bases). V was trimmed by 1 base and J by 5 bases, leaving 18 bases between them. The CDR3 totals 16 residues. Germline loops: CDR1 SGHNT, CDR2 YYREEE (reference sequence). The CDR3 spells CASSLSRLGPWTEAFF. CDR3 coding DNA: TGTGCCAGCAGCTTGAGCCGCCTGGGACCTTGGACTGAAGCTTTCTTT.

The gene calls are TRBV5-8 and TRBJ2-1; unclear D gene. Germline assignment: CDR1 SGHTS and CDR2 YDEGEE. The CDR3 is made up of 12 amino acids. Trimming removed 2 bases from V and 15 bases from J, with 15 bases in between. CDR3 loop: CASSLSASRLFF. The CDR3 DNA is TGTGCCAGCAGCTTATCTGCCAGTAGGCTGTTCTTC.

CDR3 sequence (DNA): TGTGCCAGCAACCGACAGGGGGCTAAGGCTGAAGCTTTCTTT. Translation gives CASNRQGAKAEAFF. The chain is built from TRBV9 and TRBJ1-1, with TRBD1 matching over 10 bases. The CDR3 is 14 amino acids. J lost 6 bases, V lost 6 bases, and 8 bases had no gene match. Germline CDR1 SGDLS, CDR2 YYNGEE.

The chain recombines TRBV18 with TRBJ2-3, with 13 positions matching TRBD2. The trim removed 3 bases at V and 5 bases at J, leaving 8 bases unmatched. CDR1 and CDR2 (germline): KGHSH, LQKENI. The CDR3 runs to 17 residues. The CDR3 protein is CASSPVTSGRHGDTQYF. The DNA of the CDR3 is TGTGCCAGCTCACCGGTGACTAGCGGGAGGCATGGAGATACGCAGTATTTT.

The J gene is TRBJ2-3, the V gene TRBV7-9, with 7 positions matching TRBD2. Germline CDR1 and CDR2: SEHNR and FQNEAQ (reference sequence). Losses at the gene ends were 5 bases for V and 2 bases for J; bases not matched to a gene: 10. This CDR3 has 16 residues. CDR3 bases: TGTGCCAGCAGCCGCGACCGGGACTACGACACAGATACGCAGTATTTT. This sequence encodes CASSRDRDYDTDTQYF.

The CDR3 protein is CAWSRGRRDTYEQYF. The CDR3 nucleotides are TGTGCCTGGAGCCGGGGGCGGCGGGATACCTACGAGCAGTACTTC. This chain links TRBV30 with TRBJ2-7; perhaps D is TRBD1 or TRBD2 (6 bases each). The CDR3 spans 15 residues. Germline V gene sequence: CDR1 GTSNPN, CDR2 SVGIG (reference sequence). Between the trimmed V and J ends, which lost 3 bases and 2 bases, there was a span of 17 bases.

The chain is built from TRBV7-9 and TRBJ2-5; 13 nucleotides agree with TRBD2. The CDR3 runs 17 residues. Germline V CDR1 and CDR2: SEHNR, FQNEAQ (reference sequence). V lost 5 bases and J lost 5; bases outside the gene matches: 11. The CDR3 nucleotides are TGTGCCAGCAGCCCTAGGACTAGCGGGAGTGGGGGTGAGACCCAGTACTTC. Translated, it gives CASSPRTSGSGGETQYF.